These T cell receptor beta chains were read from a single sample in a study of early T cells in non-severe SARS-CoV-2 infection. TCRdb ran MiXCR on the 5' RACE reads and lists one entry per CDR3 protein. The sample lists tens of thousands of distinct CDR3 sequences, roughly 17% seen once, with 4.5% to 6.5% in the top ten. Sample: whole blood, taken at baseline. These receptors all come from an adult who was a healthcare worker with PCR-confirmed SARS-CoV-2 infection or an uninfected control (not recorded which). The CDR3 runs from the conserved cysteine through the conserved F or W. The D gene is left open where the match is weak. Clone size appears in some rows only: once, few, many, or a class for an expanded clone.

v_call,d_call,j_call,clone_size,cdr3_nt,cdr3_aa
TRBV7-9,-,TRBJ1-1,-,TGTGCCAGCACCGAGAGTGGTCCCGGCGCTGAAGCTTTCTTT,CASTESGPGAEAFF
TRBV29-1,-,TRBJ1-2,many,TGCAGCGTTGTCGAGGACGGCTACACCTTC,CSVVEDGYTF
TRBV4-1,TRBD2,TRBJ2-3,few,TGCGCCAGCAGCTTCCGACTAGCGGGAATCACAGATACGCAGTATTTT,CASSFRLAGITDTQYF
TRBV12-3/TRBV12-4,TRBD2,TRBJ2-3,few,TGTGCCAGCAGGGGGGCCACTAGCGGGATCGGAGATACGCAGTATTTT,CASRGATSGIGDTQYF
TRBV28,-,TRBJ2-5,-,TGTGCCAGCAGTTTAACGCAGATGGAGACCCAGTACTTC,CASSLTQMETQYF
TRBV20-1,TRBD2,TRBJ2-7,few,TGCAGTGCTAGAGATCCCAGGACTAGCGGGAGCGCCTACGAGCAGTACTTC,CSARDPRTSGSAYEQYF
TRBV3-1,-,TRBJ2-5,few,TGTGCCAGCAGCCGCCGGACAGCACAAGAGACCCAGTACTTC,CASSRRTAQETQYF
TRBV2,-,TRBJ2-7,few,TGTGCCAGCAGTGAACTTTACGAGCAGTACTTC,CASSELYEQYF
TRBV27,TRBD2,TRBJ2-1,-,TGTGCCAGCACTGGCCTAGCGGGAGGTGGGGACGAGCAGTTCTTC,CASTGLAGGGDEQFF
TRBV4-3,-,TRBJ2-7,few,TGCGCCAGCAGCCAAGGGGTAAGGGGAGATAACTACGAGCAGTACTTC,CASSQGVRGDNYEQYF
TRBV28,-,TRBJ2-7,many,TGTGCCAGCAGACCTCCGGGGCCCGAGCAGTACTTC,CASRPPGPEQYF
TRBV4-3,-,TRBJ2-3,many,TGCGCCAGCAGCCAAGATTCGGCACCCTACATATCGCGTACGCAGTATTTT,CASSQDSAPYISRTQYF
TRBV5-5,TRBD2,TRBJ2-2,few,TGTGCCAGCAGGGCCAGAATGGGACTAGCGGGAGCAGGAAGAGCGAACACCGGGGAGCTGTTTTTT,CASRARMGLAGAGRANTGELFF
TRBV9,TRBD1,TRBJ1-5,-,TGTGCCAGCAGCGGGGACAGTTATCAGCCCCAGCATTTT,CASSGDSYQPQHF
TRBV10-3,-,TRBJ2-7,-,TGTGCCATCAGTGAGACAGGACGGACCTACGAGCAGTACTTC,CAISETGRTYEQYF
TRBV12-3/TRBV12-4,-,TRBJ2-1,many,TGTGCCAGCAGAGATATACGACCGGACCGATACAATGAGCAGTTCTTC,CASRDIRPDRYNEQFF
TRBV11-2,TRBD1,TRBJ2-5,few,TGTGCCAGCAGCTCGAGGACAGGGGAGTTGGGGACCCAGTACTTC,CASSSRTGELGTQYF
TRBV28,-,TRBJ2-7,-,TGTGCCAGCAGATATAGCTACGAGCAGTACTTC,CASRYSYEQYF
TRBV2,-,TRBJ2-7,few,TGTGCCAGCGGCCCGGGAGCTGCGTACGAGCAGTACTTC,CASGPGAAYEQYF
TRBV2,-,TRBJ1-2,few,TGTGCCAGCAGTGCAGCTAACTATGGCTACACCTTC,CASSAANYGYTF
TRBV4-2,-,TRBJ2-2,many,TGTGCCAGCAGCCAGAATAGGGAAACCGGGGAGCTGTTTTTT,CASSQNRETGELFF
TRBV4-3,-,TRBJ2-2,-,TGCGCCAGCAGCTTCAATCCGGGAACCAAGAACACCGGGGAGCTGTTTTTT,CASSFNPGTKNTGELFF
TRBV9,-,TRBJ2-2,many,TGTGCCAGCAGCGAAACAGGGACCGGGGAGCTGTTTTTT,CASSETGTGELFF
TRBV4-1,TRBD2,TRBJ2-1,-,TGCGCCAGCAGCCAACCTGGAGCGGGGATCGACAATGAGCAGTTCTTC,CASSQPGAGIDNEQFF
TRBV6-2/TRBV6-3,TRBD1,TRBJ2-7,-,TGTGCCAGCAGTATCCCGGGACAGCCCTCCTACGAGCAGTACTTC,CASSIPGQPSYEQYF
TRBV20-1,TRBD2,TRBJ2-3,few,TGCAGTGCTCTAGCGGGCCTGAACACAGATACGCAGTATTTT,CSALAGLNTDTQYF
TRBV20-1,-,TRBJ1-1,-,TGCAGTGCTAGCCTAGCTGTTGGGAACACTGAAGCTTTCTTT,CSASLAVGNTEAFF
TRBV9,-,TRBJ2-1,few,TGTGCCAGCAGCTCCCGGGACTCCACCAATGAGCAGTTCTTC,CASSSRDSTNEQFF
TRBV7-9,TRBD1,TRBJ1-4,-,TGTGCCAGCAGCCAACGGACAGGGGGAGTTGAAAAACTGTTTTTT,CASSQRTGGVEKLFF
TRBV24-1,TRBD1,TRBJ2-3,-,TGTGCCACCAGCGCAGGGGGCGCGACAGATACGCAGTATTTT,CATSAGGATDTQYF
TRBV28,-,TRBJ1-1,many,TGTGCCAGCAGTTTTGGTTTAGCGGGCACTGAAGCTTTCTTT,CASSFGLAGTEAFF
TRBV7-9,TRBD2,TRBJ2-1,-,TGTGCCAGCAGCTTAGGGCTAGCGGCCACCCCCGACAATGAGCAGTTCTTC,CASSLGLAATPDNEQFF
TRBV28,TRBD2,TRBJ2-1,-,TGTGCCAGTCGGGCGGGAGGGCCGAGTGAGCAGTTCTTC,CASRAGGPSEQFF
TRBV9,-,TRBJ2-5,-,TGTGCCAGCAGCTTTCGAGGTGGAGAGACCCAGTACTTC,CASSFRGGETQYF
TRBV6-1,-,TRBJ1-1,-,TGTGCCAGCAGTGCTATCTGGTCGAACACTGAAGCTTTCTTT,CASSAIWSNTEAFF
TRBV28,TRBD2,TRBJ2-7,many,TGTGCCAGCAGTTTATACGGGAGGGGATCGTTCGAGCAGTACTTC,CASSLYGRGSFEQYF
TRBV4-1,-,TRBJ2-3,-,TGCGCCAGCAGCCGCGGACAGATTGGAAATACGCAGTATTTT,CASSRGQIGNTQYF
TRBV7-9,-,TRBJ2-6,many,TGTGCCAGCAGTTCCGCTCTCAGGCCTAGTCGATCTGGGGCCAACGTCCTGACTTTC,CASSSALRPSRSGANVLTF
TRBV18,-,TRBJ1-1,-,TGTGCCAGCTCACCCCAGGAACACTCCGAAGCTTTCTTT,CASSPQEHSEAFF
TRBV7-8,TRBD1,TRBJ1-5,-,TGTGCCAGCAGCCCGGGACAGGAGGAATGGCATTTT,CASSPGQEEWHF
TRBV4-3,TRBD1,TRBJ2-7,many,TGCGCCAGCAGCCAAGGATACAGGGGGTATCCCTACGAGCAGTACTTC,CASSQGYRGYPYEQYF
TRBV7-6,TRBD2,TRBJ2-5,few,TGTGCCAGCAGCTTACGCGGGAGGGCCGGCGAGACCCAGTACTTC,CASSLRGRAGETQYF
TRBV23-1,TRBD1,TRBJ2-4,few,TGCGCCAGCAGCCGCACCGGGACAGGGGGCAAAAACATTCAGTACTTC,CASSRTGTGGKNIQYF
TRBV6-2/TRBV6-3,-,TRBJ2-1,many,TGTGCCAGCAGTTACCGGGGCAACTACAATGAGCAGTTCTTC,CASSYRGNYNEQFF
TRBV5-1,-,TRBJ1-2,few,TGCGCCAGCAGCTTGCGCGGGGGAGGGGATGGCTACACCTTC,CASSLRGGGDGYTF
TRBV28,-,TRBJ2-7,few,TGTGCCAGCGCGAAGGCGGGGGCAGGTTGGGAGCAGTACTTC,CASAKAGAGWEQYF
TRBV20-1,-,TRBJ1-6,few,TGCAGTGCTAGCGCTCGGGGTTCACCCCTCCACTTT,CSASARGSPLHF
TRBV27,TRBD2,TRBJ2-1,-,TGTGCCAGCAGTTTATCAGGACTAGTCCTAAATGAGCAGTTCTTC,CASSLSGLVLNEQFF
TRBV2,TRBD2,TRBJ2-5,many,TGTGCCAGCGGGCGGTCTAGCGGGAGAGGGGAGACCCAGTACTTC,CASGRSSGRGETQYF
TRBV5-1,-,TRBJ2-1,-,TGCGCCAGCAATGAAGGCGGAGTCAATGAGCAGTTCTTC,CASNEGGVNEQFF
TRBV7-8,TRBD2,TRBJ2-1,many,TGTGCCAGCAGCAAGACTAGCGGGAGAATGAATGAGCAGTTCTTC,CASSKTSGRMNEQFF
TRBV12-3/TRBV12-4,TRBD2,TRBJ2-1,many,TGTGCCAGCAGTCCACAGCAGGGAGGGATCAACAATGAGCAGTTCTTC,CASSPQQGGINNEQFF
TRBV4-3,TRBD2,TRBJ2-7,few,TGCGCCAGCAGCCAAGTTGCTAGCGGGAGGCCCTTCTACGAGCAGTACTTC,CASSQVASGRPFYEQYF